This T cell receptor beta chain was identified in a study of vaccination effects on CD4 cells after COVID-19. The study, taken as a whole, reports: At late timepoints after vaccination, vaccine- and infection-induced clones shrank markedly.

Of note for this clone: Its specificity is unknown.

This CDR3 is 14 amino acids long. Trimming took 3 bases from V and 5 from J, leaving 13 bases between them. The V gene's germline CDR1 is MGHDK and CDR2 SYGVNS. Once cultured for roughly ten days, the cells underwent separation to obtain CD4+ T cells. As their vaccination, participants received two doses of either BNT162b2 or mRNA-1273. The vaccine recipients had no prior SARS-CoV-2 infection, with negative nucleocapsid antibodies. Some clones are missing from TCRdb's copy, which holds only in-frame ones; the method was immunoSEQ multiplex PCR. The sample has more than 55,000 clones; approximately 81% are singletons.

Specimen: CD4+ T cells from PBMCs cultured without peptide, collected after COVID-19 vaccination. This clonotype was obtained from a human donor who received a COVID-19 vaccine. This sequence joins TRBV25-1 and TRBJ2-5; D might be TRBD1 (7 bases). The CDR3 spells CASSDPTGRETQYF. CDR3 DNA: TGTGCCAGCAGTGACCCGACAGGGAGGGAGACCCAGTACTTC.